Each of the 20 T cell receptor beta chains below was sequenced from the same sample in a study of cytomegalovirus exposure and HLA in healthy donors. The data were produced by immunoSEQ multiplex PCR, yet TCRdb's version contains in-frame clones alone and is incomplete. This table has roughly 56,000 clones, about 95% appearing once. The sample comprised PBMCs. The receptors come from a man aged 18 to 29 in good health and CMV-seronegative.

The chain employs TRBV18 and TRBJ2-7; 9 nucleotides align to TRBD2. CDR1 and CDR2 from the germline V gene are KGHSH and LQKENI. V lost 6 bases, J lost 2 bases, and 8 bases stayed unmatched. CDR3 length: 15 amino acids. The CDR3 DNA reads TGTGCCAGCTCGGAGGGGACTAGCTCTACCTACGAGCAGTACTTC. This encodes CASSEGTSSTYEQYF.

The V gene is TRBV7-2, the J gene TRBJ2-1, with 13 bases aligning to TRBD2. The CDR3 is 16 amino acids. From germline, CDR1 is SGHTA and CDR2 FQGNSA. Trimming cost V 5 bases and J 1 base; bases outside gene matches: 2. In DNA form, the CDR3 reads TGTGCCAGCAGCCGACTAGCGGGAGGATCCTACAATGAGCAGTTCTTC. This sequence encodes CASSRLAGGSYNEQFF. Together with reference TRBV7-2 and TRBJ2-1, the CDR3 gives the full variable domain: GAGVSQSPSNKVTEKGKDVELRCDPISGHTALYWYRQSLGQGLEFLIYFQGNSAPDKSGLPSDRFSAERTGGSVSTLTIQRTQQEDSAVYLCASSRLAGGSYNEQFFGPGTRLTVL.

The rearrangement joins TRBV19 to TRBJ1-1; perhaps TRBD1 as D (5 bases). The CDR3 has 15 amino acids. Germline loops: CDR1 LNHDA, CDR2 SQIVND (reference sequence). V dropped 5 bases and J dropped 6 bases, with 19 bases sitting between them. The CDR3 DNA follows: TGTGCCAGTAGTCCCCCGGACATTACGGCCGCTGAAGCTTTCTTT. Its protein product is CASSPPDITAAEAFF.

The gene calls are TRBV6-5 and TRBJ1-1; no clear D. Trimming stripped 6 bases from V and 1 base from J, with 9 bases between. This CDR3 spans 13 amino acids. The germline gives CDR1 MNHEY, CDR2 SVGAGI. CDR3 sequence reads: CASRTWANTEAFF. CDR3 nucleotide sequence: TGTGCCAGCAGAACATGGGCGAACACTGAAGCTTTCTTT.

The J gene is TRBJ1-2, the V gene TRBV27; D unresolved. Germline loops: CDR1 MNHEY, CDR2 SMNVEV (reference sequence). V gave up 6 bases and J gave up 8 bases, with 13 bases separating them. The CDR3 is made up of 12 amino acids. The CDR3 DNA sequence: TGTGCCAGCAGGGTGGGCCGGGGAGGCTACACCTTC. It is translated as CASRVGRGGYTF.

This clone was counted a single time. V and J are TRBV7-2 and TRBJ2-1, with 9 bases identical to TRBD2. Germline V lookup: CDR1 SGHTA, CDR2 FQGNSA. Losses at the gene ends were 5 bases for V and 4 bases for J; bases not matched to a gene: 9. The CDR3 covers 16 residues. This CDR3 reads CASSPLATSGYNEQFF. CDR3 DNA sequence: TGTGCCAGCAGCCCCCTCGCGACTAGCGGATACAATGAGCAGTTCTTC.

This chain connects TRBV7-9 to TRBJ2-7; 10 positions match TRBD2. Germline V gene data show CDR1 as SEHNR and CDR2 as FQNEAQ (reference sequence). The CDR3 is 17 residues long. V was clipped by 4 bases and J by 0 bases; unmatched bases: 9. This CDR3 reads CASSSRLAGGISYEQYF. CDR3 nucleotides: TGTGCCAGCAGCTCCCGACTAGCGGGTGGGATCTCCTACGAGCAGTACTTC.

The chain couples TRBV11-2 to TRBJ2-7; 8 bases map to TRBD2. This CDR3 is 16 amino acids long. Unmatched junction bases numbered 6, after V lost 2 bases and J lost 0 bases. The V gene's germline CDR1 is SGHAT and CDR2 FQNNGV. In DNA form, the CDR3 reads TGTGCCAGCAGCTTATTTCGGACTAGCTTCTCCTACGAGCAGTACTTC. The encoded protein is CASSLFRTSFSYEQYF.

J is TRBJ2-3 and V is TRBV5-5; 13 nucleotides line up with TRBD2. The CDR3 consists of 16 residues. Per germline, CDR1 SGHKS and CDR2 YYEKEE (reference sequence). Unmatched junction bases numbered 8, after V lost 3 bases and J lost 7 bases. The CDR3 spells CASSWTSGGWVNTQYF. DNA of the CDR3: TGTGCCAGCAGCTGGACTAGCGGGGGTTGGGTAAATACGCAGTATTTT. Filled out from reference TRBV5-5 and TRBJ2-3, the complete variable domain reads DAGVTQSPTHLIKTRGQQVTLRCSPISGHKSVSWYQQVLGQGPQFIFQYYEKEERGRGNFPDRFSARQFPNYSSELNVNALLLGDSALYLCASSWTSGGWVNTQYFGPGTRLTVL.

This chain uses TRBV7-2 with TRBJ2-3, with 9 bases that match TRBD2. Germline V gene sequence: CDR1 SGHTA, CDR2 FQGNSA. The length of the CDR3 is 17 residues. Trimming removed 1 base from V and 2 bases from J; junction bases left unmatched: 7. The CDR3 DNA reads as TGTGCCAGCAGCTTAGGTAGTCTAGCGGGGTCCACAGATACGCAGTATTTT. Translation gives CASSLGSLAGSTDTQYF.

In its sample, this clone was seen once. The chain is built from TRBV2 and TRBJ2-3, with 7 bases lining up with TRBD2. The CDR3 runs 17 residues. From germline, CDR1 is SNHLY and CDR2 FYNNEI. Unmatched junction bases numbered 15, after V lost 7 bases and J lost 2 bases. CDR3 in amino acids: CASKRDYRPGHTDTQYF. The DNA of the CDR3 is TGTGCCAGCAAAAGGGACTACCGACCAGGGCACACAGATACGCAGTATTTT. The variable domain in full, completed from reference TRBV2 and TRBJ2-3, reads EPEVTQTPSHQVTQMGQEVILRCVPISNHLYFYWYRQILGQKVEFLVSFYNNEISEKSEIFDDQFSVERPDGSNFTLKIRSTKLEDSAMYFCASKRDYRPGHTDTQYFGPGTRLTVL.

The chain recombines TRBV5-1 with TRBJ2-7, with TRBD1 matching over 9 bases. Germline values: CDR1 SGHRS, CDR2 YFSETQ. The CDR3 totals 14 residues. Germline trimming cut 5 bases from V and 6 bases from J; bases unmatched to any gene: 9. CDR3 in amino acids: CASRNTGGNGEQYF. In DNA, the CDR3 is TGCGCCAGCAGAAACACAGGGGGCAACGGCGAGCAGTACTTC.

This clone was counted between two and nine times. This chain uses TRBV25-1 with TRBJ1-1, with a weak D call TRBD1 (5 bases). Germline CDR1 MGHDK, CDR2 SYGVNS. This CDR3 contains 11 residues. V dropped 6 bases and J dropped 4 bases, with 6 bases sitting between them. As DNA, the CDR3 is TGTGCCAGCAGGACAGCCACTGAAGCTTTCTTT. It is translated as CASRTATEAFF.

The J gene is TRBJ1-3, the V gene TRBV7-9, with TRBD1 identical over 9 bases. After removal of 10 bases from V and 4 bases from J, the junction contained 5 bases not matched to a gene. This CDR3 region has 13 residues. Germline V gene data show CDR1 as SEHNR and CDR2 as FQNEAQ (reference sequence). The CDR3 DNA is TGTGCCACACGGACAGGGGAAGGAAACACCATATATTTT. Its translation: CATRTGEGNTIYF.

This chain joins TRBV20-1 and TRBJ1-1; no definite D call. V gave up 3 bases and J gave up 11 bases, with 13 bases separating them. The CDR3 totals 11 residues. Per the germline V gene, CDR1 is DFQATT and CDR2 is SNEGSKA (reference sequence). The CDR3 region has the DNA TGCAGTGCTAGTAAAACTGGGCCGGCTTTCTTT. It yields the protein CSASKTGPAFF.

V gene TRBV7-8 combines with J gene TRBJ2-7; 7 bases agree with TRBD2. Germline V gene lookup returns CDR1 SGHVS and CDR2 FQNEAQ. Trimming took 3 bases from V and 2 from J; bases not matched to a gene: 7. The CDR3 has 15 amino acids. The CDR3 reads CASSLGRESTYEQYF. The CDR3 region has the DNA TGTGCCAGCAGCTTGGGGCGGGAGTCGACCTACGAGCAGTACTTC.

J is TRBJ1-5 and V is TRBV21-1; TRBD1 is the table's D call and was not checked against the DNA. TRBV21-1 is a documented pseudogene. This CDR3 comprises 15 residues. CDR3 coding DNA: TGTGCCAGCAGTTTCCCCCGACACGCCGAGTGGCCCCAGCATTTT. Its translation: CASSFPRHAEWPQHF.

This clone was found once. V usage is TRBV2 and J usage is TRBJ2-3; 7 nucleotides agree with TRBD1. Germline assignment: CDR1 SNHLY and CDR2 FYNNEI. This CDR3 is 13 amino acids long. Trimming at V came to 6 bases and at J to 2 bases, leaving 2 bases not matched to a gene. The chain's CDR3 is CASSRGSTDTQYF. CDR3 nucleotides: TGTGCCAGCAGCAGGGGGTCCACAGATACGCAGTATTTT. The whole variable domain, filled in from reference TRBV2 and TRBJ2-3, reads EPEVTQTPSHQVTQMGQEVILRCVPISNHLYFYWYRQILGQKVEFLVSFYNNEISEKSEIFDDQFSVERPDGSNFTLKIRSTKLEDSAMYFCASSRGSTDTQYFGPGTRLTVL.

V gene TRBV9 combines with J gene TRBJ1-1, with TRBD1 as a possible D gene (5 bases). Trimming stripped 0 bases from V and 1 base from J, with 10 bases between. Germline lookup yields CDR1 SGDLS and CDR2 YYNGEE. The CDR3 length is 15 residues. Here the CDR3 reads CASSVGPGENTEAFF. CDR3 nucleotides: TGTGCCAGCAGCGTAGGCCCGGGGGAGAACACTGAAGCTTTCTTT.

The chain has TRBV7-9 and TRBJ2-7, with TRBD1 matching over 8 bases. Germline values: CDR1 SEHNR, CDR2 FQNEAQ (reference sequence). V dropped 5 bases and J dropped 2; count of bases not matched to a gene: 5. There are 14 residues in the CDR3. The CDR3 sequence: CASSRTGNTYEQYF. The CDR3 bases are TGTGCCAGCAGCCGGACAGGGAACACCTACGAGCAGTACTTC.